Listed below are T cell receptor beta chains from one sample, sequenced in a study of T cell changes during pregnancy in multiple sclerosis. Here immunoSEQ multiplex PCR was the method, and the copy in TCRdb shows in-frame clones only, minus some. Seen here are about 89,000 clones, around 94% observed once, and the top ten hold about 0.8%. This material consisted of peripheral blood, taken in the third trimester of pregnancy. These receptors were collected from a female donor with multiple sclerosis, enrolled in a pregnancy study. CDR3s include the opening cysteine and the closing phenylalanine or tryptophan. The order of the fields is clone size, J gene, V gene, D gene, CDR3 DNA, CDR3 protein. The D gene is left open where the match is weak. For some rows the clone size is stated as once, few or many, or as a class when expanded; others skip it.

clone_size: NA; j_call: TRBJ2-7; v_call: TRBV18; d_call: NA; cdr3_nt: TGTGCCAGCTCACCTACCGGGGCGGGGGAGCAGTACTTC; cdr3_aa: CASSPTGAGEQYF
clone_size: NA; j_call: TRBJ1-4; v_call: TRBV18; d_call: NA; cdr3_nt: TGTGCCAGCTCACCACCGTCGACAAATGAAAAACTGTTTTTT; cdr3_aa: CASSPPSTNEKLFF
clone_size: NA; j_call: TRBJ2-3; v_call: TRBV11-2; d_call: TRBD2; cdr3_nt: TGTGCCAGCAGCTTCGGACTAGCGACGTCAGATACGCAGTATTTT; cdr3_aa: CASSFGLATSDTQYF
clone_size: NA; j_call: TRBJ2-7; v_call: TRBV19; d_call: NA; cdr3_nt: TGTGCCAGTAGTCGGGACTCCTACGAGCAGTACTTC; cdr3_aa: CASSRDSYEQYF
clone_size: NA; j_call: TRBJ2-2; v_call: TRBV5-1; d_call: TRBD2; cdr3_nt: TGCGCCAGCAGCTGGGGACTAGCGGGCCGTCGGCCAGGGGAGCTGTTTTTT; cdr3_aa: CASSWGLAGRRPGELFF
clone_size: NA; j_call: TRBJ1-2; v_call: TRBV4-1; d_call: TRBD1; cdr3_nt: TGCGCCAGCAGCCAAGATGGACAGGGTCGGGGTGGCTACACCTTC; cdr3_aa: CASSQDGQGRGGYTF
clone_size: NA; j_call: TRBJ2-1; v_call: TRBV2; d_call: TRBD2; cdr3_nt: TGTGCCAGCAGTGATGTTATAGCGGGAAGAGAGCAGTTCTTC; cdr3_aa: CASSDVIAGREQFF
clone_size: once; j_call: TRBJ2-7; v_call: TRBV5-1; d_call: TRBD2; cdr3_nt: TGCGCCAGCAGCCCTAGCGGGAGTGGCGAGCAGTACTTC; cdr3_aa: CASSPSGSGEQYF
clone_size: NA; j_call: TRBJ1-4; v_call: TRBV6-6; d_call: NA; cdr3_nt: TGTGCCAGCAGTACTATTGTGGTTGGCACTAATGAAAAACTGTTTTTT; cdr3_aa: CASSTIVVGTNEKLFF
clone_size: NA; j_call: TRBJ1-2; v_call: TRBV7-3; d_call: TRBD1; cdr3_nt: TGTGCCAGCAGCCGAACAGGGGGCGATGGCTACACCTTC; cdr3_aa: CASSRTGGDGYTF
clone_size: NA; j_call: TRBJ2-6; v_call: TRBV5-4; d_call: TRBD1; cdr3_nt: TGTGCCAGCAGCTTGGAGGGGGCCACCTCTGGGGCCAACGTCCTGACTTTC; cdr3_aa: CASSLEGATSGANVLTF
clone_size: NA; j_call: TRBJ1-1; v_call: TRBV29-1; d_call: NA; cdr3_nt: TGCAGCGCCCGCCCGACAGATTCGGCTGAAGCTTTCTTT; cdr3_aa: CSARPTDSAEAFF
clone_size: NA; j_call: TRBJ2-1; v_call: TRBV5-4; d_call: TRBD2; cdr3_nt: TGTGCCAGCAGCTTGGTGGGACTAGCTATCGATGAGCAGTTCTTC; cdr3_aa: CASSLVGLAIDEQFF
clone_size: NA; j_call: TRBJ1-1; v_call: TRBV5-1; d_call: TRBD1; cdr3_nt: TGCGCCAGCAGCTTGGACCGGGACAGGGACACTGAAGCTTTCTTT; cdr3_aa: CASSLDRDRDTEAFF
clone_size: NA; j_call: TRBJ2-5; v_call: TRBV7-2; d_call: TRBD2; cdr3_nt: TGTGCCAGCAGCCGACTAGCGGGAGGGGGTATGAGGCAAGAGACCCAGTACTTC; cdr3_aa: CASSRLAGGGMRQETQYF
clone_size: NA; j_call: TRBJ2-5; v_call: TRBV5-5; d_call: NA; cdr3_nt: TGTGCCAGCAGCTTGCACTCGACGGCACTAGTGGAGACCCAGTACTTC; cdr3_aa: CASSLHSTALVETQYF
clone_size: NA; j_call: TRBJ2-5; v_call: TRBV5-1; d_call: TRBD2; cdr3_nt: TGCGCCAGCAGCTACACTAGCGGGAGGGTATACGGGACCCAGTACTTC; cdr3_aa: CASSYTSGRVYGTQYF
clone_size: NA; j_call: TRBJ2-2; v_call: TRBV18; d_call: NA; cdr3_nt: TGTGCCAGCTCCGAGATTAGCGGCAACACCGGGGAGCTGTTTTTT; cdr3_aa: CASSEISGNTGELFF
clone_size: once; j_call: TRBJ2-1; v_call: TRBV11-2; d_call: NA; cdr3_nt: TGTGCCAGCACCAACAGGGTTTTCGATGAGCAGTTCTTC; cdr3_aa: CASTNRVFDEQFF
clone_size: NA; j_call: TRBJ2-5; v_call: TRBV25-1; d_call: NA; cdr3_nt: TGTGCCAGCAGTGAGATGACAGTCGGAGAGACCCAGTACTTC; cdr3_aa: CASSEMTVGETQYF
clone_size: NA; j_call: TRBJ2-7; v_call: TRBV30; d_call: NA; cdr3_nt: TGTGCCTCGTTGAAGAGTACAGGGACCTACGAGCAGTACTTC; cdr3_aa: CASLKSTGTYEQYF
clone_size: NA; j_call: TRBJ1-4; v_call: TRBV15; d_call: TRBD1; cdr3_nt: TGTGCCACCAGCAGAGCTACAGGGGCAACTAATGAAAAACTGTTTTTT; cdr3_aa: CATSRATGATNEKLFF
clone_size: NA; j_call: TRBJ2-1; v_call: TRBV7-9; d_call: TRBD2; cdr3_nt: TGTGCCAGCAGCCCAACTAGCGGGAGTCTAGGGAATGAGCAGTTCTTC; cdr3_aa: CASSPTSGSLGNEQFF
clone_size: NA; j_call: TRBJ2-1; v_call: TRBV7-9; d_call: NA; cdr3_nt: TGTGCCAGCAGCTTAGAAAGGAGGAGCGCGGTCCTTAACAATGAGCAGTTCTTC; cdr3_aa: CASSLERRSAVLNNEQFF
clone_size: NA; j_call: TRBJ1-1; v_call: TRBV18; d_call: TRBD1; cdr3_nt: TGTGCCAGCTCCGCCCCCGGGACAGGGGGATTTATGAACACTGAAGCTTTCTTT; cdr3_aa: CASSAPGTGGFMNTEAFF
clone_size: NA; j_call: TRBJ2-5; v_call: TRBV7-2; d_call: TRBD2; cdr3_nt: TGTGCCAGCAGCCCGCGGACTAGCGGGGTCGGGCAAGAGACCCAGTACTTC; cdr3_aa: CASSPRTSGVGQETQYF
clone_size: NA; j_call: TRBJ2-1; v_call: TRBV18; d_call: NA; cdr3_nt: TGTGCCAGCTCACCACCGCAACAGGCGTCCTACAATGAGCAGTTCTTC; cdr3_aa: CASSPPQQASYNEQFF
clone_size: NA; j_call: TRBJ2-2; v_call: TRBV27; d_call: NA; cdr3_nt: TGTGCCAGCAGTTGGCAGGGTCCCGGGGAGCTGTTTTTT; cdr3_aa: CASSWQGPGELFF
clone_size: NA; j_call: TRBJ2-7; v_call: TRBV28; d_call: NA; cdr3_nt: TGTGCCAGCACAGCAGGGCGCTACGAGCAGTACTTC; cdr3_aa: CASTAGRYEQYF
clone_size: NA; j_call: TRBJ2-5; v_call: TRBV18; d_call: TRBD2; cdr3_nt: TGTGCCAGCTCACCGGGGGGGAATGGAAAGACCCAGTACTTC; cdr3_aa: CASSPGGNGKTQYF
clone_size: NA; j_call: TRBJ1-4; v_call: TRBV19; d_call: TRBD1; cdr3_nt: TGTGCCAGTAGTATAACAGGGGGTGGTGAAAAACTGTTTTTT; cdr3_aa: CASSITGGGEKLFF
clone_size: NA; j_call: TRBJ2-3; v_call: TRBV5-1; d_call: TRBD2; cdr3_nt: TGCGCCAGCAGCTTGGACCTAGCGGGAGGTGCAGATACGCAGTATTTT; cdr3_aa: CASSLDLAGGADTQYF
clone_size: NA; j_call: TRBJ2-3; v_call: TRBV4-2; d_call: NA; cdr3_nt: TGTGCCAGCAGCCAACTGGGGGGGGCGGGAGATACGCAGTATTTT; cdr3_aa: CASSQLGGAGDTQYF
clone_size: NA; j_call: TRBJ2-1; v_call: TRBV10-3; d_call: TRBD2; cdr3_nt: TGTGCCATTCTCTCGACTAGCGGGAACAATGAGCAGTTCTTC; cdr3_aa: CAILSTSGNNEQFF
clone_size: NA; j_call: TRBJ2-1; v_call: TRBV27; d_call: TRBD2; cdr3_nt: TGTGCCAGCAGTACTAGCGAGCCCTACAATGAGCAGTTCTTC; cdr3_aa: CASSTSEPYNEQFF
clone_size: NA; j_call: TRBJ2-2; v_call: TRBV9; d_call: NA; cdr3_nt: TGTGCCAGCAGCGCGGAGGCGGAGGGCCACGGGGAGCTGTTTTTT; cdr3_aa: CASSAEAEGHGELFF
clone_size: once; j_call: TRBJ1-2; v_call: TRBV28; d_call: NA; cdr3_nt: TGTGCCAGCAGTTTAGCCGGCCCGGGAAACTATGGCTACACCTTC; cdr3_aa: CASSLAGPGNYGYTF
clone_size: few; j_call: TRBJ1-1; v_call: TRBV5-4; d_call: NA; cdr3_nt: TGTGCCAGCAGCTTGACAAGGGGTAGGTACACTGAAGCTTTCTTT; cdr3_aa: CASSLTRGRYTEAFF
clone_size: NA; j_call: TRBJ1-1; v_call: TRBV18; d_call: NA; cdr3_nt: TGTGCCAGCTCACCTTCCGTTGGGCAGAACACTGAAGCTTTCTTT; cdr3_aa: CASSPSVGQNTEAFF
clone_size: NA; j_call: TRBJ2-3; v_call: TRBV6-5; d_call: TRBD2; cdr3_nt: TGTGCCAGCAGTTACGGGGTAGCGGGGTACACAGATACGCAGTATTTT; cdr3_aa: CASSYGVAGYTDTQYF
clone_size: NA; j_call: TRBJ2-3; v_call: TRBV7-3; d_call: NA; cdr3_nt: TGTGCCAGCAGCCTTACATCGTCCAGCACAGATACGCAGTATTTT; cdr3_aa: CASSLTSSSTDTQYF
clone_size: NA; j_call: TRBJ2-3; v_call: TRBV5-1; d_call: TRBD2; cdr3_nt: TGCGCCAGCAGCTTCGGGGGGGCTAAAGATACGCAGTATTTT; cdr3_aa: CASSFGGAKDTQYF
clone_size: NA; j_call: TRBJ2-7; v_call: TRBV29-1; d_call: NA; cdr3_nt: TGCAGCGTTGAAGAGGAGACAGGACCGTACGAGCAGTACTTC; cdr3_aa: CSVEEETGPYEQYF
clone_size: NA; j_call: TRBJ2-4; v_call: TRBV14; d_call: TRBD2; cdr3_nt: TGTGCCAGCAGCCGGACTAGCGGGAGGGCCGTATTGATTCAGTACTTC; cdr3_aa: CASSRTSGRAVLIQYF
clone_size: NA; j_call: TRBJ2-2; v_call: TRBV2; d_call: NA; cdr3_nt: TGTGCCAGCAGATCCGACTCCACCGGGGAGCTGTTTTTT; cdr3_aa: CASRSDSTGELFF
clone_size: NA; j_call: TRBJ2-7; v_call: TRBV5-1; d_call: TRBD1; cdr3_nt: TGCGCCAGCAGCTTGGGCGCCAGGGACAGGGGGCTCTACGAGCAGTACTTC; cdr3_aa: CASSLGARDRGLYEQYF
clone_size: NA; j_call: TRBJ2-2; v_call: TRBV7-3; d_call: NA; cdr3_nt: TGTGCCAGCAGCCCGGGGCGCGGGGCGAGGACCGGGGAGCTGTTTTTT; cdr3_aa: CASSPGRGARTGELFF
clone_size: NA; j_call: TRBJ1-4; v_call: TRBV7-2; d_call: TRBD1; cdr3_nt: TGTGCCAGCAGCTTAATAACAGGGGAAGAAAAACTGTTTTTT; cdr3_aa: CASSLITGEEKLFF
clone_size: NA; j_call: TRBJ2-1; v_call: TRBV28; d_call: NA; cdr3_nt: TGTGCCAGCAGTCCCCGGGACATCGCCCGCGATGAGCAGTTCTTC; cdr3_aa: CASSPRDIARDEQFF
clone_size: NA; j_call: TRBJ1-2; v_call: TRBV7-9; d_call: TRBD1; cdr3_nt: TGTGCCAGCAGCTTCGAGGGGCCCTCTACAGGGGGCCACTATGGCTACACCTTC; cdr3_aa: CASSFEGPSTGGHYGYTF
clone_size: NA; j_call: TRBJ1-1; v_call: TRBV4-1; d_call: NA; cdr3_nt: TGCGCCAGCAGCCACTCCAGACAGCTTTCAACCATGAACACTGAAGCTTTCTTT; cdr3_aa: CASSHSRQLSTMNTEAFF
clone_size: NA; j_call: TRBJ1-5; v_call: TRBV4-1; d_call: NA; cdr3_nt: TGCGCCAGCAGCCAAGATTTCAATAGCAATCAGCCCCAGCATTTT; cdr3_aa: CASSQDFNSNQPQHF
clone_size: NA; j_call: TRBJ2-2; v_call: TRBV19; d_call: TRBD2; cdr3_nt: TGTGCCAGTACTGGGGGGGACGTCAACACCGGGGAGCTGTTTTTT; cdr3_aa: CASTGGDVNTGELFF
clone_size: NA; j_call: TRBJ2-6; v_call: TRBV5-4; d_call: NA; cdr3_nt: TGTGCCAGCAGCCCGCAGCGTGCCCAGGCCAACGTCCTGACTTTC; cdr3_aa: CASSPQRAQANVLTF
clone_size: NA; j_call: TRBJ2-3; v_call: TRBV19; d_call: TRBD2; cdr3_nt: TGTGCCAGTAGTATCCCAGTAGCGGGAGAAGCAGATACGCAGTATTTT; cdr3_aa: CASSIPVAGEADTQYF
clone_size: NA; j_call: TRBJ2-3; v_call: TRBV5-1; d_call: TRBD1; cdr3_nt: TGCGCCAGCAGCTGGGGACAGGTTACAGATACGCAGTATTTT; cdr3_aa: CASSWGQVTDTQYF